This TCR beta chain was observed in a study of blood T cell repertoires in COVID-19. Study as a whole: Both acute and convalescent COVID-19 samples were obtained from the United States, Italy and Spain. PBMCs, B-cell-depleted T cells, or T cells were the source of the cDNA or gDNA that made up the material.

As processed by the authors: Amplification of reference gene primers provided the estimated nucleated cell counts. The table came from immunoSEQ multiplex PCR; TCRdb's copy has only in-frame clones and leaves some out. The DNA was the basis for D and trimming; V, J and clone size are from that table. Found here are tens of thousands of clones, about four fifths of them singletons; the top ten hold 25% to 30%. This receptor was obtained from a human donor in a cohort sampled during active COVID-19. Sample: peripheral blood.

Here the CDR3 reads CASSPAEFSYNEQFF. The CDR3 nucleotides are TGCGCCAGCAGCCCCGCGGAGTTCTCCTACAATGAGCAGTTCTTC. The rearrangement uses TRBV10-1 and TRBJ2-1; D is unresolved. CDR3 size: 15 residues. Germline V lookup: CDR1 WNHNN, CDR2 SYGVQD (reference sequence). V lost 6 bases and J lost 0, with 12 bases in between.